Given below is one TCR beta chain in context. Beta-chain TCR CDR3 regions were amplified from RNA transcripts. HTBI primers were used in a first-round RT-PCR, which preceded a second-round multiplex PCR. TCRdb re-called the multiplex PCR reads with MiXCR, one entry per CDR3 protein. The data show 400,000 to 450,000 distinct CDR3 sequences, with around 21% seen just once and 2.5% to 3.5% held by the top ten. These data come from a study of Graves' ophthalmopathy and Graves' hyperthyroidism. This TCR derives from a young woman with stable Graves' hyperthyroidism. Input material: peripheral blood.

In nucleotides, the CDR3 is TGTGCCAGCAGGCTGACAGCCCGCAATCAGCCCCAGCATTTT. Amino acid sequence: CASRLTARNQPQHF. The V gene is TRBV12-3 or TRBV12-4, the J gene TRBJ1-5; D might be TRBD1 (5 bases). Trimming stripped 6 bases from V and 2 bases from J, with 11 bases between. The CDR3 runs 14 residues.